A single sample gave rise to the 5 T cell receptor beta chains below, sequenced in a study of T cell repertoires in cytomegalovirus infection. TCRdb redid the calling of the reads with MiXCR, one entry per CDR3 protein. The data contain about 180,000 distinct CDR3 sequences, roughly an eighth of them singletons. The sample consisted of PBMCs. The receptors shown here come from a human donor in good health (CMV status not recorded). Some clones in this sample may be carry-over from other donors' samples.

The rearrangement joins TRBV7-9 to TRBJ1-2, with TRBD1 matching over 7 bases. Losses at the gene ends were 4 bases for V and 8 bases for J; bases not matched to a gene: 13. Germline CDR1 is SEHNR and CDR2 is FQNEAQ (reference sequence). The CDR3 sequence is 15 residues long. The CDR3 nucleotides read TGTGCCAGCAGCTCATATCGCGGGGACAGTGGAGGCTACACCTTC. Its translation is CASSSYRGDSGGYTF.

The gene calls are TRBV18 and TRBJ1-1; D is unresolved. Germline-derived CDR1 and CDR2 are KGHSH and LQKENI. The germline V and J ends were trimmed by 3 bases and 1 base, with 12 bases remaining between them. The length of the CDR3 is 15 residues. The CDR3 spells CASSPGNGPNTEAFF. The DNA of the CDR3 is TGTGCCAGCTCACCTGGTAATGGACCGAACACTGAAGCTTTCTTT.

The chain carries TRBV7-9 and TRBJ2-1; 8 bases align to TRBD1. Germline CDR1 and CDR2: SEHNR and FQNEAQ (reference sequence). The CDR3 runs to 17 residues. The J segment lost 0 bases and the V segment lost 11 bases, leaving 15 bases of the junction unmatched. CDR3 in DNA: TGTGCCTTTCGGACAGGGAAATCTGGGGGCTCCTACAATGAGCAGTTCTTC. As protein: CAFRTGKSGGSYNEQFF.

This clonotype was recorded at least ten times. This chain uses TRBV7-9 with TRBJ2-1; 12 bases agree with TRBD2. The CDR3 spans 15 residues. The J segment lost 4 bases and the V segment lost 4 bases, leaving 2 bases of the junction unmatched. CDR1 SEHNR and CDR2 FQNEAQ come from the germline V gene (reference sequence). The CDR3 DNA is TGTGCCAGCAGCTCCGGACTAGCGGGGTACAATGAGCAGTTCTTC. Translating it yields CASSSGLAGYNEQFF.

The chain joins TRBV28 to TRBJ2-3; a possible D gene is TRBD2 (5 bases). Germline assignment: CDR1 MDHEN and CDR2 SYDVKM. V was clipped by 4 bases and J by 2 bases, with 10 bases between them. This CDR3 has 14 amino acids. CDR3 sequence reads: CASSSRGLTDTQYF. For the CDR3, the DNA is TGTGCCAGCAGTTCTCGCGGGCTCACAGATACGCAGTATTTT.